This section outlines one T cell receptor beta chain sequence together with its context. This table comes from immunoSEQ multiplex PCR, and its TCRdb copy is limited to in-frame clones, with some not included. The table records about 58,000 clones, 75% to 90% of them present only once. CDR1 is SGHTA and CDR2 is FQGTGA in the germline V gene. The CDR3 loop spans 12 amino acids. V was trimmed by 5 bases and J by 6 bases, leaving 11 bases between them. This record belongs to a study of blood T cell repertoires in COVID-19. The chain couples TRBV7-3 to TRBJ2-7; possible D gene TRBD1, 5 bases. Sequenced sample: peripheral blood. The source of this sequence is an older woman with active COVID-19. Here the CDR3 reads CASSMARGEQYF. The CDR3 DNA is TGTGCCAGCAGCATGGCTAGGGGCGAGCAGTACTTC.